These 20 T cell receptor beta chains share one sample of origin, sequenced in a study of T cell changes during pregnancy in multiple sclerosis. Assay used: immunoSEQ multiplex PCR; TCRdb lists only in-frame clones, some missing. The sample includes approximately 70,000 clones, about 93% of them seen just once. The source was peripheral blood, collected in the first trimester of pregnancy. The receptors originated from a female donor in good health, enrolled as a control in a pregnancy study.

The chain couples TRBV6-6 to TRBJ1-1; D is undetermined. Trimming stripped 6 bases from V and 1 base from J, with 18 bases between. Germline V gene sequence: CDR1 MNHNY, CDR2 SVGAGI (reference sequence). This CDR3 is built from 16 residues. In nucleotides, the CDR3 is TGTGCCAGCAGCCCATCTCGTGGGCTCCCGAACACTGAAGCTTTCTTT. Translation gives CASSPSRGLPNTEAFF.

Comments on this clone: Other nucleotide sequences from this sample produce the same CDR3. The CDR3 reads CASSLAVFSDTQYF. Here the CDR3 DNA reads TGTGCCAGCAGCTTAGCGGTTTTCTCGGATACGCAGTATTTT. The chain joins TRBV5-6 to TRBJ2-3; maybe TRBD2 (5 bases). This CDR3 is 14 amino acids long. Germline CDR1 SGHDT, CDR2 YYEEEE. Deletions cut 2 bases from V and 6 bases from J, with 13 bases between.

V usage is TRBV4-2 and J usage is TRBJ2-1; 10 bases are shared with TRBD2. Germline V lookup: CDR1 LGHNA, CDR2 YNFKEQ. V lost 5 bases and J lost 4; bases outside the gene matches: 8. The CDR3 runs to 16 residues. As DNA, the CDR3 is TGTGCCAGCAGCGTATACGGGACTAGCGCGTACAATGAGCAGTTCTTC. Residues: CASSVYGTSAYNEQFF.

V is TRBV15 and J is TRBJ2-3; D is undetermined. Germline CDR1 and CDR2: LNHNV and YYDKDF (reference sequence). The V end lost 2 bases, the J end lost 3 bases, and 3 bases lay between the germline ends. The CDR3 covers 12 residues. This CDR3 reads CATSRLTDTQYF. CDR3 nucleotides: TGTGCCACCAGCAGACTGACAGATACGCAGTATTTT. Variable domain in full (rest from reference TRBV15 and TRBJ2-3): DAMVIQNPRYQVTQFGKPVTLSCSQTLNHNVMYWYQQKSSQAPKLLFHYYDKDFNNEADTPDNFQSRRPNTSFCFLDIRSPGLGDTAMYLCATSRLTDTQYFGPGTRLTVL.

This chain connects TRBV15 to TRBJ1-5, with D hard to call. Deletions cut 0 bases from V and 9 bases from J, with 9 bases between. This CDR3 spans 13 amino acids. CDR1 is LNHNV and CDR2 is YYDKDF in the germline V gene (reference sequence). CDR3 nucleotides: TGTGCCACCAGCAGAGAAGAGAGTGGGCCCCAGCATTTT. Translation: CATSREESGPQHF.

The chain combines TRBV28 with TRBJ1-5; D is unresolved. This CDR3 has 15 residues. Germline V gene data show CDR1 as MDHEN and CDR2 as SYDVKM. V was cut by 2 bases and J by 1 base, with 9 bases left in between. DNA for the CDR3: TGTGCCAGCAGTTTAGCGTCAGGAAGCAATCAGCCCCAGCATTTT. The encoded protein is CASSLASGSNQPQHF.

The chain is built from TRBV5-6 and TRBJ1-4; tentative D call: TRBD1 (5 bases). The germline CDR1 and CDR2 sequences are SGHDT and YYEEEE. The CDR3 has 15 residues. V dropped 0 bases and J dropped 5 bases, with 11 bases sitting between them. CDR3 nucleotide sequence: TGTGCCAGCAGCTTGGTCGGCCAGGGCAATGAAAAACTGTTTTTT. The encoded protein is CASSLVGQGNEKLFF.

The chain links TRBV4-2 to TRBJ1-1; D not resolved. V dropped 5 bases and J dropped 6 bases, with 16 bases sitting between them. The CDR3 extends over 14 amino acids. Germline CDR1 LGHNA, CDR2 YNFKEQ. The CDR3 sequence is CASSNLEGTSEAFF. CDR3 nucleotides: TGTGCCAGCAGCAACCTCGAGGGTACCTCTGAAGCTTTCTTT.

This sequence joins TRBV7-2 and TRBJ2-2; 7 bases agree with TRBD1. The CDR3 runs 14 residues. V shed 5 bases, J shed 7 bases, and the junction held 7 bases outside the gene matches. Germline assignment: CDR1 SGHTA and CDR2 FQGNSA. CDR3: CASSLGQPIGELFF. In DNA, the CDR3 is TGTGCCAGCAGCCTGGGACAGCCTATCGGGGAGCTGTTTTTT.

This rearrangement joins TRBV27 to TRBJ2-1; 15 nucleotides line up with TRBD2. With V trimmed by 5 bases and J by 0 bases, 8 bases remained unmatched. The length of the CDR3 is 19 residues. CDR1 and CDR2 from the germline V gene are MNHEY and SMNVEV (reference sequence). The CDR3 DNA reads as TGTGCCAGCAGTACCCCTCGGACTAGCGGGAGGGGCTCCTACAATGAGCAGTTCTTC. It is translated as CASSTPRTSGRGSYNEQFF.

V gene TRBV28 combines with J gene TRBJ1-1, with D possibly being TRBD1 (5 bases). V shed 2 bases and J shed 8 bases, with 12 bases lying between them. Germline V gene lookup returns CDR1 MDHEN and CDR2 SYDVKM. There are 13 residues in the CDR3. The CDR3 DNA sequence: TGTGCCAGCAGTTTAAGGGACGGGAGAGAAGCTTTCTTT. The encoded protein is CASSLRDGREAFF.

V gene TRBV5-1 combines with J gene TRBJ2-7, with D maybe TRBD2 (7 bases). Germline V gene lookup returns CDR1 SGHRS and CDR2 YFSETQ. This CDR3 contains 17 residues. V dropped 0 bases and J dropped 3 bases, with 19 bases sitting between them. CDR3 region: CASSLDDGGAPLYEQYF. For the CDR3, the DNA is TGCGCCAGCAGCTTGGATGATGGGGGGGCCCCTCTCTACGAGCAGTACTTC. Full variable domain (remainder filled in from reference TRBV5-1 and TRBJ2-7): KAGVTQTPRYLIKTRGQQVTLSCSPISGHRSVSWYQQTPGQGLQFLFEYFSETQRNKGNFPGRFSGRQFSNSRSEMNVSTLELGDSALYLCASSLDDGGAPLYEQYFGPGTRLTVT.

V is TRBV28 and J is TRBJ2-7, with TRBD1 matching 8 bases. Germline V gene lookup returns CDR1 MDHEN and CDR2 SYDVKM. Unmatched junction bases numbered 6, after V lost 6 bases and J lost 2 bases. There are 14 residues in the CDR3. CDR3 coding DNA: TGTGCCAGCAGGTCCGGGACAGGACCCTACGAGCAGTACTTC. This codes for CASRSGTGPYEQYF.

This chain connects TRBV6-6 to TRBJ2-2, with 8 bases identical to TRBD2. Trimming took 7 bases from V and 0 from J; bases not matched to a gene: 4. This CDR3 is 15 amino acids long. From germline, CDR1 is MNHNY and CDR2 SVGAGI (reference sequence). In DNA, the CDR3 is TGTGCCAGCACCCCAGCGGGAGCGAACACCGGGGAGCTGTTTTTT. Translated: CASTPAGANTGELFF.

This clone was found a few times. This rearrangement joins TRBV6-6 to TRBJ1-1, with 8 bases that match TRBD1. The CDR3 length is 14 residues. The germline gives CDR1 MNHNY, CDR2 SVGAGI (reference sequence). The junction had 7 bases not matched to a gene; V was cut back by 6 bases and J by 4 bases. The CDR3 spells CASSDRTGSTEAFF. CDR3 sequence (DNA): TGTGCCAGCAGCGATAGGACAGGGTCCACTGAAGCTTTCTTT.

The chain uses TRBV18 and TRBJ1-1; TRBD1 matches at 8 bases. Germline V gene sequence: CDR1 KGHSH, CDR2 LQKENI. The V and J ends lost 4 bases and 3 bases, in that order; junction bases with no gene match: 4. There are 14 residues in the CDR3. In DNA, the CDR3 is TGTGCCAGCTCACGTAACAGGGGGGACACTGAAGCTTTCTTT. It encodes CASSRNRGDTEAFF.

The V gene is TRBV5-1, the J gene TRBJ1-1; 9 bases are a match to TRBD1. The CDR3 consists of 14 residues. Trimming removed 4 bases from V and 6 bases from J; junction bases left unmatched: 7. The V gene's germline CDR1 is SGHRS and CDR2 YFSETQ. This CDR3 reads CASSPGQGWAEAFF. The CDR3 DNA sequence: TGCGCCAGCAGCCCGGGACAGGGTTGGGCTGAAGCTTTCTTT.

The CDR3 DNA sequence: TGTGCCAGCAGCCCAGGGTTGGTCACAGATACGCAGTATTTT. Amino acids: CASSPGLVTDTQYF. The genes are TRBV7-2 and TRBJ2-3, with a weak D call TRBD1 (5 bases). Germline V gene sequence: CDR1 SGHTA, CDR2 FQGNSA. The CDR3 is made up of 14 amino acids. V gave up 5 bases and J gave up 2 bases, with 11 bases separating them.

The chain uses TRBV5-4 and TRBJ1-2; 7 bases are shared with TRBD1. This CDR3 has 13 amino acids. Germline values: CDR1 SGHNT, CDR2 YYREEE (reference sequence). J gave up 8 bases and V 2 bases, and 6 bases lay outside the gene matches. The CDR3 sequence: CASSFYRGSGYTF. The CDR3 region has the DNA TGTGCCAGCAGCTTCTACAGGGGTAGCGGCTACACCTTC.

The J gene is TRBJ2-7, the V gene TRBV11-2; 10 nucleotides line up with TRBD2. Losses at the gene ends were 3 bases for V and 4 bases for J; bases not matched to a gene: 3. Germline CDR1 is SGHAT and CDR2 is FQNNGV. This CDR3 spans 14 amino acids. In nucleotides, the CDR3 is TGTGCCAGCAGCTTCGGGACTAGCGAGTACGAGCAGTACTTC. It translates to CASSFGTSEYEQYF.